This record covers a single T cell receptor (beta chain). The data derive from a study of control samples from healthy donors and cancer patients. Germline CDR1 and CDR2: SNHLY and FYNNEI. Between the trimmed V and J ends, which lost 6 bases and 1 base, there was a span of 12 bases. This CDR3 has 14 residues. The table came from immunoSEQ multiplex PCR; TCRdb's copy has only in-frame clones and leaves some out. The repertoire consists of around 110,000 clones, with 85% to 90% occurring once and the leading ten covering around 1.1%. Sequencing was carried out using PBMCs. The TCR sequence derives from a woman between 50 and 59 years old with colorectal cancer. V usage is TRBV2 and J usage is TRBJ1-1, with D unclear. CDR3 sequence: CASSFGRPNTEAFF. In nucleotides, the CDR3 is TGTGCCAGCAGCTTCGGGAGGCCGAACACTGAAGCTTTCTTT.